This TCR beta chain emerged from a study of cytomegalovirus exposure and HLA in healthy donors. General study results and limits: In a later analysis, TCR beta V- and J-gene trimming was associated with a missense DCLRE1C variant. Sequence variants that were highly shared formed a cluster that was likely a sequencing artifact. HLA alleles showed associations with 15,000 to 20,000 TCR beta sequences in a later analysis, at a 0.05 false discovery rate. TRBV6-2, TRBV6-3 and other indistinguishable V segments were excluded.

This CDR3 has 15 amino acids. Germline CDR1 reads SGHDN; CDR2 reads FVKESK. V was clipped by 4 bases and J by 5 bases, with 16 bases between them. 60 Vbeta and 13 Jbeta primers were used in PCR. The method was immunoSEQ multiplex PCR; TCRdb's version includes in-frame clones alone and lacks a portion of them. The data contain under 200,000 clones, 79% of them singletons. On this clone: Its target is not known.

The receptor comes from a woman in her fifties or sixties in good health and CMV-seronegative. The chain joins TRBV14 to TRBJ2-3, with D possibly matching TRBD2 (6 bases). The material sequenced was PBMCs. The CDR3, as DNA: TGTGCCAGCAGCCGGGACTCCATGCGGCGAGATACGCAGTATTTT. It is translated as CASSRDSMRRDTQYF.